This passage covers 9 T cell receptor beta chains from one sample sequenced in a study of cytomegalovirus exposure and HLA in healthy donors. PCR primers comprised 60 Vbeta and 13 Jbeta primers. Only in-frame clones appear in the TCRdb table, and some are missing; sequencing was by immunoSEQ multiplex PCR. The sample lists around 92,000 clones, 65% to 85% occurring once. The source material was PBMCs. All receptors derive from a female donor in good health and CMV-seropositive.

The rearrangement uses TRBV28 and TRBJ2-7, with unresolved D. Per the germline V gene, CDR1 is MDHEN and CDR2 is SYDVKM. Trimming stripped 6 bases from V and 1 base from J, with 10 bases between. The CDR3 covers 13 residues. CDR3 DNA sequence: TGTGCCAGCAGGAGCACAGTTTCCTACGAGCAGTACTTC. Encoded protein: CASRSTVSYEQYF. Together with reference TRBV28 and TRBJ2-7, the CDR3 gives the full variable domain: DVKVTQSSRYLVKRTGEKVFLECVQDMDHENMFWYRQDPGLGLRLIYFSYDVKMKEKGDIPEGYSVSREKKERFSLILESASTNQTSMYLCASRSTVSYEQYFGPGTRLTVT.

V and J are TRBV30 and TRBJ1-4; tentative D call: TRBD1 (5 bases). V lost 2 bases to trimming and J lost 4 bases, with 8 bases between them. Looked up from germline, CDR1 is GTSNPN and CDR2 is SVGIG (reference sequence). The CDR3 consists of 13 residues. The CDR3 DNA is TGTGCCTGGAGTCGACAGAGTAATGAAAAACTGTTTTTT. Translating it yields CAWSRQSNEKLFF.

This clone was counted only a few times. The chain uses TRBV4-1 and TRBJ1-1; unclear D gene. This CDR3 is 15 amino acids long. Germline V gene data show CDR1 as MGHRA and CDR2 as YSYEKL. The V end lost 4 bases, the J end lost 3 bases, and 15 bases lay between the germline ends. Here the CDR3 reads CASSLPVSGDTEAFF. CDR3 DNA sequence: TGCGCCAGCAGCCTGCCCGTTTCCGGGGACACTGAAGCTTTCTTT.

The chain recombines TRBV4-2 with TRBJ2-1; a possible D gene is TRBD2 (5 bases). This CDR3 has 15 amino acids. The germline V and J ends were trimmed by 1 base and 4 bases, with 11 bases remaining between them. Germline lookup yields CDR1 LGHNA and CDR2 YNFKEQ. The CDR3 DNA reads as TGTGCCAGCAGCCAAGCTAGCAGAATTTACAATGAGCAGTTCTTC. It specifies CASSQASRIYNEQFF.

The table lists this clone with a few counts. The chain joins TRBV2 to TRBJ1-2; tentatively, D is TRBD1 (5 bases). V was shortened by 3 bases and J by 11 bases, with 10 bases between the two germline ends. CDR1 is SNHLY and CDR2 is FYNNEI in the germline V gene. This CDR3 is built from 11 residues. The CDR3 is CASSEFRVYTF. CDR3 DNA sequence: TGTGCCAGCAGTGAGTTCAGGGTTTACACCTTC.

The chain uses TRBV7-9 and TRBJ2-1; 9 nucleotides match TRBD2. The germline CDR1 and CDR2 sequences are SEHNR and FQNEAQ (reference sequence). With 3 bases clipped from V and 6 bases from J, the junction kept 6 bases outside the gene matches. This CDR3 has 15 amino acids. CDR3 in DNA: TGTGCCAGCAGCTTCGGTAGCGGGAGTCTCAATGAGCAGTTCTTC. As protein: CASSFGSGSLNEQFF.

V usage is TRBV21-1 and J usage is TRBJ2-7; the D call in the table, TRBD2, was not verified against the DNA. TRBV21-1 is assigned pseudogene status. CDR3 length: 13 amino acids. The CDR3 here is CASTPAAPYEQYF. CDR3 nucleotide sequence: TGTGCCAGCACCCCGGCGGCACCCTACGAGCAGTACTTC.

The CDR3 protein is CASSQDIYQPQHF. The DNA for the CDR3 is TGTGCCAGCAGCCAAGACATTTATCAGCCCCAGCATTTT. This chain connects TRBV14 to TRBJ1-5; D uncertain. Trimming removed 0 bases from V and 5 bases from J, with 5 bases in between. Germline assignment: CDR1 SGHDN and CDR2 FVKESK. The CDR3 covers 13 residues.

This rearrangement joins TRBV6-5 to TRBJ1-2; 7 bases fit TRBD1. The CDR3 length is 15 residues. CDR1 is MNHEY, CDR2 SVGAGI, per germline. Trimming cost V 0 bases and J 4 bases; bases outside gene matches: 5. The CDR3 DNA reads as TGTGCCAGCAGTTACTCCTACAGGGGCGGCTATGGCTACACCTTC. This translates into CASSYSYRGGYGYTF.